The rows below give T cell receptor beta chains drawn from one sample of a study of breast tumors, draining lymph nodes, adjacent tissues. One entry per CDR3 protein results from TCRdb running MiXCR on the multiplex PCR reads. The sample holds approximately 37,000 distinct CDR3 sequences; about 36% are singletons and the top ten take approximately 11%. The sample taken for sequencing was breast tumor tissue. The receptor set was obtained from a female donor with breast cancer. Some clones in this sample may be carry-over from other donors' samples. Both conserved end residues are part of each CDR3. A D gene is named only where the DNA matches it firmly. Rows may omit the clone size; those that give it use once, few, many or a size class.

CSARGSPSGTHEQFF | TGCAGTGCTAGAGGGTCCCCTAGCGGGACCCATGAGCAGTTCTTC | TRBV20-1 | TRBD2 | NA | TRBJ2-1
CSATPGGLGYGYTF | TGCAGTGCTACCCCGGGGGGCTTAGGCTATGGCTACACCTTC | TRBV20-1 | NA | once | TRBJ1-2
CASSPTSGTGDSPLHF | TGTGCCAGCAGCCCTACTTCCGGGACAGGGGACTCACCCCTCCACTTT | TRBV9 | TRBD1 | NA | TRBJ1-6
CASSFYAAGSYEQYF | TGTGCCAGCAGTTTTTACGCTGCAGGCTCCTACGAGCAGTACTTC | TRBV28 | NA | many | TRBJ2-7
CASSMWGSTDTQYF | TGTGCCAGTAGTATGTGGGGTAGCACAGATACGCAGTATTTT | TRBV19 | NA | many | TRBJ2-3
CASSLTGGGRTFF | TGTGCCAGCAGCTTGACGGGGGGAGGGAGGACTTTCTTT | TRBV5-6 | NA | NA | TRBJ1-1
CATSDPGYEQYF | TGTGCCACCAGTGATCCAGGTTACGAGCAGTACTTC | TRBV24-1 | NA | many | TRBJ2-7
CTSSLAATGELFF | TGTACCAGCAGCTTGGCAGCTACCGGGGAGCTGTTTTTT | TRBV11-2 | NA | NA | TRBJ2-2
CSVERDTQYF | TGCAGCGTTGAAAGAGATACGCAGTATTTT | TRBV29-1 | NA | many | TRBJ2-3
CAWRAGGEQYF | TGTGCCTGGAGGGCCGGGGGTGAGCAGTACTTC | TRBV30 | NA | NA | TRBJ2-7
CASSHRGGRDEKLFF | TGTGCCAGCAGCCACAGGGGGGGGCGGGATGAAAAACTGTTTTTT | TRBV7-2 | TRBD1 | NA | TRBJ1-4
CATRITGGNYGYTF | TGTGCCACCAGGATCACAGGGGGCAACTATGGCTACACCTTC | TRBV24-1 | TRBD1 | few | TRBJ1-2
CSALSGQGYEQYF | TGCAGTGCTCTTTCGGGACAGGGCTACGAGCAGTACTTC | TRBV20-1 | TRBD1 | many | TRBJ2-7
CASSLGRGRQETQYF | TGTGCCAGCAGCTTGGGGAGGGGGCGTCAAGAGACCCAGTACTTC | TRBV5-8 | NA | many | TRBJ2-5
CASSSTGGNYGYTF | TGTGCCAGTAGCTCGACAGGGGGCAACTATGGCTACACCTTC | TRBV19 | TRBD1 | many | TRBJ1-2
CSARDNPLSIRAGGNSSTDTQYF | TGCAGTGCTAGAGATAACCCACTCTCTATTAGAGCGGGAGGCAATTCTAGCACAGATACGCAGTATTTT | TRBV20-1 | TRBD2 | many | TRBJ2-3
CAWSASGFHYGYTF | TGTGCCTGGAGTGCCTCCGGGTTCCACTATGGCTACACCTTC | TRBV30 | NA | few | TRBJ1-2
CASSAGTGPYNEQFF | TGTGCCAGCAGCGCCGGGACAGGGCCTTACAATGAGCAGTTCTTC | TRBV7-9 | TRBD1 | NA | TRBJ2-1
CASSQGLAREQFF | TGCGCCAGCAGCCAAGGACTAGCCCGTGAGCAGTTCTTC | TRBV4-1 | TRBD2 | many | TRBJ2-1
CSVTTGDGEKLFF | TGCAGCGTAACGACAGGGGACGGGGAAAAACTGTTTTTT | TRBV29-1 | TRBD1 | many | TRBJ1-4
CATSDGASGRSYSGQFF | TGTGCCACCAGTGATGGGGCTAGCGGGAGATCTTACAGTGGGCAGTTCTTC | TRBV24-1 | TRBD2 | NA | TRBJ2-1
CSARDVQETQYF | TGCAGTGCTAGAGACGTACAAGAGACCCAGTACTTC | TRBV20-1 | NA | few | TRBJ2-5
CASFYTGQGKYF | TGTGCCAGCTTCTATACGGGACAGGGGAAGTATTTT | TRBV2 | TRBD1 | NA | TRBJ2-3
CASSPPRGETQYF | TGTGCCAGCTCACCACCCCGAGGGGAGACCCAGTACTTC | TRBV18 | NA | many | TRBJ2-5
CASSEPVGPPHF | TGCGCCAGCAGCGAACCCGTCGGACCTCCCCACTTC | TRBV5-1 | NA | NA | TRBJ2-1
CSAGLAGGTQYF | TGCAGTGCTGGACTAGCGGGAGGGACCCAGTACTTC | TRBV20-1 | TRBD2 | NA | TRBJ2-5
CATSRDDRASNTGELFF | TGTGCCACCAGCAGAGATGACAGGGCCTCGAACACCGGGGAGCTGTTTTTT | TRBV15 | TRBD1 | NA | TRBJ2-2
CASSPGLYSNQPQHF | TGTGCCAGCAGCCCGGGCCTCTATAGCAATCAGCCCCAGCATTTT | TRBV28 | NA | many | TRBJ1-5
CASSEVPSGSWGEQFF | TGTGCCAGCAGTGAAGTCCCTAGCGGGAGTTGGGGGGAGCAGTTCTTC | TRBV6-1 | TRBD2 | many | TRBJ2-1
CVSSQGLAGVNEQFF | TGTGTCAGCAGCCAAGGACTAGCGGGAGTCAATGAGCAGTTCTTC | TRBV3-1 | TRBD2 | NA | TRBJ2-1
CASRNYDAQYF | TGTGCCAGCAGGAACTACGATGCGCAGTATTTT | TRBV27 | NA | NA | TRBJ2-3
CASSLVGYEQYF | TGCGCCAGCAGCTTGGTAGGATACGAGCAGTACTTC | TRBV5-1 | NA | medium-sized | TRBJ2-7
CASSLVVTRGETQYF | TGTGCCAGCAGCTTAGTGGTGACTAGGGGAGAGACCCAGTACTTC | TRBV7-2 | NA | medium-sized | TRBJ2-5
CASGTGSGTGELFF | TGCGCCAGTGGGACAGGGTCGGGCACCGGGGAGCTGTTTTTT | TRBV10-1 | TRBD1 | NA | TRBJ2-2
CASSEKGTGELFF | TGTGCCAGCAGTGAAAAAGGAACCGGGGAGCTGTTTTTT | TRBV25-1 | NA | many | TRBJ2-2
CASSGGRRAKNIQYF | TGTGCCAGCAGCGGGGGACGCAGAGCCAAAAACATTCAGTACTTC | TRBV7-9 | NA | many | TRBJ2-4
CASSEGARWSSTDTQYF | TGTGCCAGCAGTGAAGGGGCCAGGTGGTCTAGCACAGATACGCAGTATTTT | TRBV6-1 | NA | many | TRBJ2-3
CSASSVGSLGGELFF | TGCAGTGCTAGTTCGGTCGGGAGCCTGGGCGGGGAGCTGTTTTTT | TRBV20-1 | NA | many | TRBJ2-2
CASSLAGYNEQFF | TGTGCCAGCAGCTTAGCAGGGTACAATGAGCAGTTCTTC | TRBV11-3 | NA | NA | TRBJ2-1
CASSIGRQETQYF | TGTGCCAGTAGTATCGGCAGACAAGAGACCCAGTACTTC | TRBV19 | NA | NA | TRBJ2-5
CASSLLLAGTPYGQYF | TGTGCCAGCAGTTTATTGCTAGCGGGGACCCCTTACGGGCAGTACTTC | TRBV27 | TRBD2 | NA | TRBJ2-7
CASSYLTSGRKQETQYF | TGTGCCAGCAGTTACTTGACTAGCGGGAGGAAGCAAGAGACCCAGTACTTC | TRBV6-2/TRBV6-3 | TRBD2 | once | TRBJ2-5